This T cell receptor (beta chain) emerged from a study of graft-versus-host responses after intestinal transplantation. About the research overall: The whole recipient group had anti-thymocyte globulin induction followed by tacrolimus and steroids for two to three years. Findings of the study overall: The authors found GvH clones in recipient marrow, some appearing first in ileum or blood.

Details on this clone: The antigen is not known.

Sequencing was performed with immunoSEQ multiplex PCR; in TCRdb, only in-frame clones are kept and a portion is missing. The sample lists over 75,000 clones; 85% to 90% were seen once. The CDR3 covers 14 residues. V lost 2 bases and J 0 bases, leaving 8 bases between the germline ends. Germline CDR1 GTSNPN, CDR2 SVGIG (reference sequence). Sequencing used unstimulated CD4+ T cells sorted from spleen or lymph node cells, obtained before intestinal transplant. The V gene is TRBV30, the J gene TRBJ1-3; possible D gene TRBD1, 5 bases. This receptor was obtained from a human donor who received an intestinal transplant. The CDR3 spells CAWSQGVSGNTIYF. CDR3 nucleotides: TGTGCCTGGAGTCAGGGCGTCTCTGGAAACACCATATATTTT.